Listed here are 31 T cell receptor beta chains from one sample, sequenced in a study of blood T cells in healthy people across ages. Primers used in a second PCR of roughly 7 to 12 cycles were a sample-barcoded 5' primer and a J-beta primer mix. A single record per CDR3 protein comes from TCRdb applying MiXCR to the 5' RACE reads. The table records 1,500,000 or so distinct CDR3 sequences, approximately 42% of them present only once. The source material was blood. Every receptor here comes from a woman under 30 in good health.

This chain joins TRBV12-3 or TRBV12-4 and TRBJ1-1; 7 bases fit TRBD1. Trimming removed 3 bases from V and 0 bases from J; junction bases left unmatched: 7. This CDR3 is 16 amino acids long. The CDR3 sequence: CASSFTGEPVNTEAFF. Here the CDR3 DNA reads TGTGCCAGCAGTTTTACAGGGGAGCCGGTGAACACTGAAGCTTTCTTT.

The chain joins TRBV7-2 to TRBJ2-1; the match to TRBD2 covers 13 bases. After removal of 7 bases from V and 2 bases from J, the junction contained 8 bases not matched to a gene. Germline CDR1 reads SGHTA; CDR2 reads FQGNSA. The CDR3 consists of 17 residues. The CDR3 sequence: CASIIGLAGATYNEQFF. The CDR3 bases are TGTGCCAGCATCATAGGACTAGCGGGAGCTACCTACAATGAGCAGTTCTTC.

The chain links TRBV5-1 to TRBJ2-5; TRBD2 matches at 7 bases. Unmatched junction bases numbered 3, after V lost 4 bases and J lost 0 bases. CDR1 and CDR2 (germline): SGHRS, YFSETQ. This CDR3 spans 14 amino acids. CDR3 sequence reads: CASSASGNQETQYF. CDR3 coding DNA: TGCGCCAGCAGCGCCAGCGGGAACCAAGAGACCCAGTACTTC.

This clonotype was observed a handful of times. CDR3 nucleotide sequence: TGCAGCGTTGGCAGGAGGACTAGCGGGGGACAAGAGACCCAGTACTTC. Amino acid sequence: CSVGRRTSGGQETQYF. The rearrangement links TRBV29-1 to TRBJ2-5, with 13 bases lining up with TRBD2. The CDR3 totals 16 residues. Trimming removed 4 bases from V and 2 bases from J; junction bases left unmatched: 7. The germline gives CDR1 SQVTM, CDR2 ANQGSEA. Full variable domain (rest looked up from reference TRBV29-1 and TRBJ2-5): SAVISQKPSRDICQRGTSLTIQCQVDSQVTMMFWYRQQPGQSLTLIATANQGSEATYESGFVIDKFPISRPNLTFSTLTVSNMSPEDSSIYLCSVGRRTSGGQETQYFGPGTRLLVL.

This clonotype turned up a few times. The chain joins TRBV29-1 to TRBJ2-1; D remains unclear. The CDR3 runs to 12 residues. V lost 6 bases, J lost 4 bases, and 10 bases lay in between. CDR1 is SQVTM, CDR2 ANQGSEA, per germline. The CDR3 nucleotides read TGCAGCGTCCCTGACATGTACAATGAGCAGTTCTTC. It translates to CSVPDMYNEQFF.

The rearrangement joins TRBV9 to TRBJ2-7, with 7 positions matching TRBD2. The V segment lost 0 bases and the J segment 3 bases; nucleotides outside the gene matches: 15. Germline V gene sequence: CDR1 SGDLS, CDR2 YYNGEE. There are 18 residues in the CDR3. In DNA form, the CDR3 reads TGTGCCAGCAGCGTAGCTCCGATTGTCGGGACTATAAGCTACGAGCAGTACTTC. Translated: CASSVAPIVGTISYEQYF.

This clonotype appeared a few times. The rearrangement uses TRBV6-5 and TRBJ1-1; no reliable D call. Trimming stripped 4 bases from V and 5 bases from J, with 8 bases between. The CDR3 covers 12 residues. Looked up from germline, CDR1 is MNHEY and CDR2 is SVGAGI. In DNA, the CDR3 is TGTGCCAGCAGTTCTAAAAGAACTGAAGCTTTCTTT. Translated, it gives CASSSKRTEAFF.

This clonotype occurred many times. The rearrangement links TRBV25-1 to TRBJ2-3; D is undetermined. The CDR3 is 12 residues long. Between the trimmed V and J ends, which lost 0 bases and 6 bases, there was a span of 4 bases. Germline CDR1 and CDR2: MGHDK and SYGVNS. For the CDR3, the DNA is TGTGCCAGCAGTGAATATATGGATACGCAGTATTTT. It codes for CASSEYMDTQYF.

Regarding this clonotype: This may be a read error: a much more frequent sequence differs by one nucleotide. The gene calls are TRBV12-3 or TRBV12-4 and TRBJ1-2, with a tentative D call TRBD1 (5 bases). Trimming removed 5 bases at V and 4 bases at J, with 11 bases between. The CDR3 runs to 13 residues. CDR3 DNA: TGTGCCAGCAGTGTATCGACAGTCTATGGCTACACCTTC. As protein: CASSVSTVYGYTF.

J is TRBJ2-1 and V is TRBV20-1; the match to TRBD2 covers 9 bases. Germline CDR1 DFQATT, CDR2 SNEGSKA (reference sequence). The CDR3 totals 13 residues. V was pared by 5 bases and J by 6 bases, with 5 bases of the junction left unmatched. The CDR3 sequence: CSARGLAPNEQFF. The CDR3 DNA follows: TGCAGTGCTCGAGGACTAGCGCCCAATGAGCAGTTCTTC.

Only a few counts were recorded for this clonotype. No DNA is shown, since the ends of the CDR3 on it are uncertain; the CDR3 is the one TCRdb lists. The V call is TRBV12-3 or TRBV12-4, the J call TRBJ2-7; TRBD1 is the table's D call and was not checked against the DNA. The CDR3 length is 21 residues, termini included. The CDR3 region is CASSSPVPAVPFSQGIYEQYF.

This clonotype has just a few counts. This chain links TRBV7-9 with TRBJ1-2; D is possibly TRBD1 (6 bases). Trimming shortened V by 0 bases and J by 5 bases, and 10 bases separated the two germline ends. This CDR3 region has 14 residues. Germline values: CDR1 SEHNR, CDR2 FQNEAQ (reference sequence). The CDR3 sequence is CASSLARGAYGYTF. CDR3 bases: TGTGCCAGCAGCTTAGCCCGGGGGGCTTATGGCTACACCTTC.

DNA for the CDR3: TGTGCCAGCTCACCATTTGGGGCGAACACTGAAGCTTTCTTT. It encodes CASSPFGANTEAFF. V and J are TRBV18 and TRBJ1-1; a possible D gene is TRBD1 (5 bases). Per the germline V gene, CDR1 is KGHSH and CDR2 is LQKENI. V dropped 2 bases and J dropped 1 base, with 8 bases sitting between them. The CDR3 is made up of 14 amino acids.

In this sample, this clonotype turned up once. With a much larger clone just one base away, this may be a read error. V usage is TRBV5-1 and J usage is TRBJ1-2; D remains ambiguous. The germline gives CDR1 SGHRS, CDR2 YFSETQ. The length of the CDR3 is 12 residues. The CDR3 reads CANSSSDYGYTF. In nucleotides, the CDR3 is TGCGCCAACAGCTCCTCAGACTATGGCTACACCTTC.

The chain uses TRBV7-2 and TRBJ1-1, with 7 bases fitting TRBD1. V was clipped by 5 bases and J by 7 bases; unmatched bases: 10. Germline loops: CDR1 SGHTA, CDR2 FQGNSA. The length of the CDR3 is 14 residues. CDR3 DNA: TGTGCCAGCAGCGAGACAGGGATGATCAGTGAAGCTTTCTTT. This translates into CASSETGMISEAFF.

There are a few counts of this clonotype. DNA of the CDR3: TGCGCCAGCAGCACACCGGGACAGGGGATGGGGGAGCTGTTTTTT. This translates into CASSTPGQGMGELFF. V usage is TRBV4-1 and J usage is TRBJ2-2; 10 nucleotides match TRBD1. Looked up from germline, CDR1 is MGHRA and CDR2 is YSYEKL. V lost 5 bases, J lost 8 bases, and 8 bases stayed unmatched. This CDR3 contains 15 residues.

The CDR3 DNA follows: TGTGCCAGCAGCTGGGAATCAGTCCCCTACGAGCAGTACTTC. This gives the protein CASSWESVPYEQYF. This chain links TRBV7-8 with TRBJ2-7; D gene ambiguous. Germline lookup yields CDR1 SGHVS and CDR2 FQNEAQ. The CDR3 has 14 residues. The ends were cut back, 4 bases at V and 2 bases at J, with 12 bases in the middle.

This clonotype was counted between two and nine times. V usage is TRBV12-3 or TRBV12-4 and J usage is TRBJ1-1, with D possibly matching TRBD1 (6 bases). The V end lost 5 bases, the J end lost 6 bases, and 25 bases lay between the germline ends. The CDR3 consists of 17 residues. The CDR3, as DNA: TGTGCCAGCAGTCCGGCCGCCTACTACAGGGAGGTGGCTGAAGCTTTCTTT. Translated: CASSPAAYYREVAEAFF.

The genes are TRBV4-3 and TRBJ2-1; a weak D match, TRBD2 (5 bases). This CDR3 is 13 amino acids long. Germline V gives CDR1 LGHNA, CDR2 YSLEER. Trimming took 0 bases from V and 8 from J, leaving 8 bases between them. In DNA form, the CDR3 reads TGCGCCAGCAGCCAAGATTTGAGGGATGAGCAGTTCTTC. This gives the protein CASSQDLRDEQFF.

The V gene is TRBV5-6, the J gene TRBJ2-1; 11 bases are shared with TRBD1. Germline CDR1 is SGHDT and CDR2 is YYEEEE. The junction had 14 bases not matched to a gene; V was cut back by 4 bases and J by 8 bases. The CDR3 extends over 17 amino acids. CDR3 region: CASSVTRRTGGIDEQFF. DNA for the CDR3: TGTGCCAGCAGCGTCACACGGAGGACAGGGGGCATCGATGAGCAGTTCTTC.

The chain employs TRBV6-2 or TRBV6-3 and TRBJ2-3; D remains ambiguous. The germline gives CDR1 MNHEY, CDR2 SVGEGT. The CDR3 length is 14 residues. Trimming shortened V by 6 bases and J by 8 bases, and 18 bases separated the two germline ends. DNA of the CDR3: TGTGCCAGCAGCCGCCTCAGAGATCAAGCTACGCAGTATTTT. Amino acids: CASSRLRDQATQYF.

V and J are TRBV14 and TRBJ1-5; TRBD1 matches 7 bases. The J segment lost 2 bases and the V segment lost 3 bases, leaving 13 bases of the junction unmatched. Germline V lookup: CDR1 SGHDN, CDR2 FVKESK. The CDR3 consists of 18 residues. In DNA form, the CDR3 reads TGTGCCAGCAGCCAGGAGGACAGGATAGATATGGGCAATCAGCCCCAGCATTTT. It translates to CASSQEDRIDMGNQPQHF.

In its sample, this clonotype was seen a few times. The rearrangement links TRBV20-1 to TRBJ2-4, with TRBD1 as a possible D gene (5 bases). Trimming removed 6 bases from V and 0 bases from J, with 9 bases in between. Germline loops: CDR1 DFQATT, CDR2 SNEGSKA (reference sequence). CDR3 size: 13 residues. Here the CDR3 reads CSATEIAKNIQYF. The CDR3, as DNA: TGCAGTGCGACAGAAATAGCCAAAAACATTCAGTACTTC.

The chain has TRBV7-8 and TRBJ2-7, with 7 bases that match TRBD2. The CDR3 loop spans 16 amino acids. V trimming: 5 bases; J trimming: 7 bases; junction bases outside the gene matches: 17. Per the germline V gene, CDR1 is SGHVS and CDR2 is FQNEAQ. The CDR3 bases are TGTGCCAGCAGCACCCGAACGCGGGGAGGGGAGGATGAGCAGTACTTC. Protein sequence: CASSTRTRGGEDEQYF.

At least ten counts were recorded for this clonotype. The rearrangement joins TRBV10-3 to TRBJ2-7, with D possibly called TRBD1 or TRBD2 (6 bases each). CDR3 length: 15 residues. Germline loops: CDR1 ENHRY, CDR2 SYGVKD. V lost 7 bases to trimming and J lost 2 bases, with 18 bases between them. The DNA of the CDR3 is TGTGCCATCACCTCGGGACTCAGGGGTACCTACGAGCAGTACTTC. Residues: CAITSGLRGTYEQYF.

Comments on this clonotype: The junction and the germline gene differ at one end; a read error may be behind it. This chain joins TRBV7-7 and TRBJ2-1, with D uncertain. CDR1 SSHAT and CDR2 FNYEAQ come from the germline V gene (reference sequence). This CDR3 contains 16 residues. CDR3 DNA sequence: TGTGCTAGCAGCTCAGGCGGTCTACTGACACACAATGAGCAGTTCTTC. Its translation is CASSSGGLLTHNEQFF.

This clonotype showed up just a few times. The chain employs TRBV6-2 or TRBV6-3 and TRBJ1-2; weak D call: TRBD1 (6 bases). Germline V gene sequence: CDR1 MNHEY, CDR2 SVGEGT. This CDR3 comprises 14 residues. V shed 5 bases and J shed 4 bases, with 14 bases lying between them. In DNA form, the CDR3 reads TGTGCCAGCAGTCACGCGGGACAAGGCTATGGCTACACCTTC. This codes for CASSHAGQGYGYTF.

This clonotype was recorded once. V is TRBV4-3 and J is TRBJ2-7, with unresolved D. Germline CDR1 is LGHNA and CDR2 is YSLEER. V gave up 0 bases and J gave up 2 bases, with 11 bases separating them. The CDR3 spans 15 residues. The CDR3 sequence: CASSQEWRKAYEQYF. The CDR3 coding sequence is TGCGCCAGCAGCCAAGAATGGCGGAAGGCCTACGAGCAGTACTTC.

This clonotype was found a few times. The rearrangement uses TRBV20-1 and TRBJ2-7, with 13 bases that match TRBD2. V shed 3 bases, J shed 6 bases, and the junction held 8 bases outside the gene matches. The CDR3 has 15 amino acids. The germline CDR1 and CDR2 sequences are DFQATT and SNEGSKA (reference sequence). The CDR3 here is CSASTSGGAFSEQYF. In DNA form, the CDR3 reads TGCAGTGCTAGCACTAGCGGGGGGGCCTTCTCCGAGCAGTACTTC.

This clonotype was recorded a few times. The rearrangement joins TRBV6-5 to TRBJ1-2; D might be TRBD1 (6 bases). V was cut by 2 bases and J by 8 bases, with 21 bases left in between. There are 16 residues in the CDR3. Germline CDR1 is MNHEY and CDR2 is SVGAGI. The CDR3 bases are TGTGCCAGCAGTTACCGGGTGAGGGCAGGGGTTGGCGGCTACACCTTC. This translates into CASSYRVRAGVGGYTF.

The rearrangement links TRBV7-6 to TRBJ2-1, with D unresolved. The DNA end is more similar to TRBJ2-7, so the J call may be wrong. Germline CDR1 and CDR2: SGHVS and FNYEAQ. The CDR3 totals 13 residues. The CDR3 DNA sequence: TGTGCCAGCAGCTTAGCCTCCCCATGGGAGCAGTACTTC. Amino acid sequence: CASSLASPWEQYF.